The T cell receptor (beta chain) under discussion was sequenced for a study of control samples from healthy donors and cancer patients. Measured with immunoSEQ multiplex PCR; TCRdb has only the in-frame clones, and not every one. The sample contains 100,000 to 150,000 clones, 70% to 90% of which appear only once. CDR1 and CDR2 from the germline V gene are SNHLY and FYNNEI. The CDR3 is 14 amino acids. V shed 5 bases and J 5 bases; nucleotides not matched to a gene: 4. The receptor was derived from a man between 60 and 75 years old in good health. Sequencing input: blood. The rearrangement links TRBV2 to TRBJ2-4; 9 bases are a match to TRBD1. This CDR3 is CASSPRTGENIQYF. The CDR3 DNA sequence: TGTGCCAGCAGTCCTCGGACAGGGGAAAACATTCAGTACTTC.